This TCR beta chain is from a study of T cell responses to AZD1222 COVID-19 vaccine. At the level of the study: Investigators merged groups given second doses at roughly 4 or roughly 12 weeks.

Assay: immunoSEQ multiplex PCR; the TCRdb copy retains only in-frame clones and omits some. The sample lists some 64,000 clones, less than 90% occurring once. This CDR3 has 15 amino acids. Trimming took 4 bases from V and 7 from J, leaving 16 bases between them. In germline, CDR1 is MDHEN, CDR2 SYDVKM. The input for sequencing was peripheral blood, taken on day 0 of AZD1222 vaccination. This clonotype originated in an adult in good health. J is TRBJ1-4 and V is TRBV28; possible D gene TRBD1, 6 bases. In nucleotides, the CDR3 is TGTGCCAGCAGTTCCCCAACAGGGCGAGTTGAAAAACTGTTTTTT. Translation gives CASSSPTGRVEKLFF.